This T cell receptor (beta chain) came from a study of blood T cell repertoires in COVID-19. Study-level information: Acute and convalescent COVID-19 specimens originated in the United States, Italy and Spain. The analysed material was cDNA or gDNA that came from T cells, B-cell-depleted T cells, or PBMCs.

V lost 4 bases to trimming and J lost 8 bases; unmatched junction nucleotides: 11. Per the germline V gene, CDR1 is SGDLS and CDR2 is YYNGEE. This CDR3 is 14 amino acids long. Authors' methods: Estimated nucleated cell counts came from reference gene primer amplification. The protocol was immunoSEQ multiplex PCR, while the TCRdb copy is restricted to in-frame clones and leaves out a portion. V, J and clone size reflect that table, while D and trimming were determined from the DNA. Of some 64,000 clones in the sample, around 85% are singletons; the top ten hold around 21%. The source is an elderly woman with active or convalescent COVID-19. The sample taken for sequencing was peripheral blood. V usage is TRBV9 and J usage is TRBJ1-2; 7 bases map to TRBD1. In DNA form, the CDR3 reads TGTGCCAGCAGCCGGGACAGCCCTTCGCAAGGCTACACCTTC. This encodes CASSRDSPSQGYTF.